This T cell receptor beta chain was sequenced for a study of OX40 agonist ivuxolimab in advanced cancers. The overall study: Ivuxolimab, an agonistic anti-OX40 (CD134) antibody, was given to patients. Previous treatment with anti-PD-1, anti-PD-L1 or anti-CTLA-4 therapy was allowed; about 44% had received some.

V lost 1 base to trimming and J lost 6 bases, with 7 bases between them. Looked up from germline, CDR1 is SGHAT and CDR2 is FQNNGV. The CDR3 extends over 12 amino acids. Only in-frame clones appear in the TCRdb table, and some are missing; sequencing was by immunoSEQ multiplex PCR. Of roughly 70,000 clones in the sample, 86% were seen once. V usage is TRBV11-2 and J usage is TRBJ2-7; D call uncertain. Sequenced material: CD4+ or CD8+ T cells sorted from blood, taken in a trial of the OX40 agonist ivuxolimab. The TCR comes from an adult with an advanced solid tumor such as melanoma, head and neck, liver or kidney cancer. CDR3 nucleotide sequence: TGTGCCAGCAGCTTAGTCGTCGGCGAGCAGTACTTC. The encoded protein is CASSLVVGEQYF.